A selection of T cell receptor beta chains follows, all from one sample in a study of OX40 agonist ivuxolimab in advanced cancers. Measured with immunoSEQ multiplex PCR; TCRdb has only the in-frame clones, and not every one. The sample yields about 93,000 clones, around 94% seen once. The sample in question was CD4+ or CD8+ T cells sorted from blood, obtained in a trial of the OX40 agonist ivuxolimab. Receptors were obtained from an adult with an advanced solid tumor such as melanoma, head and neck, liver or kidney cancer. CDR3s include the opening cysteine and the closing phenylalanine or tryptophan. The D gene is left open where the match is weak. A row's size may be missing; if present it is once, few, many or a size class.

v_gene: TRBV28; j_gene: TRBJ1-3; abundance: .; d_gene: .; CDR3nt: TGTGCCAGCAGTTTAGGTCCGGGAAACACCATATATTTT; CDR3aa: CASSLGPGNTIYF
v_gene: TRBV19; j_gene: TRBJ2-7; abundance: few; d_gene: TRBD1; CDR3nt: TGTGCCAGTATAGGACAGGGGGCGACCGAGCAGTACTTC; CDR3aa: CASIGQGATEQYF
v_gene: TRBV25-1; j_gene: TRBJ2-7; abundance: .; d_gene: .; CDR3nt: TGTGCCAGCAGTCCCCCAGGGAGTGAGCAGTACTTC; CDR3aa: CASSPPGSEQYF
v_gene: TRBV11-2; j_gene: TRBJ1-1; abundance: .; d_gene: .; CDR3nt: TGTGCCAGCAGCTTAGCGCGGCCCAACACTGAAGCTTTCTTT; CDR3aa: CASSLARPNTEAFF
v_gene: TRBV5-4; j_gene: TRBJ2-7; abundance: .; d_gene: .; CDR3nt: TGTGCCAGCGCGAAAGGATACGAGCAGTACTTC; CDR3aa: CASAKGYEQYF
v_gene: TRBV25-1; j_gene: TRBJ2-7; abundance: .; d_gene: TRBD1; CDR3nt: TGTGCCAGCAGTGGGCTGGCAGGGGGCTACGAGCAGTACTTC; CDR3aa: CASSGLAGGYEQYF
v_gene: TRBV2; j_gene: TRBJ2-1; abundance: .; d_gene: .; CDR3nt: TGTGCCAGCAGTGAAGGGTGGACCTACAATGAGCAGTTCTTC; CDR3aa: CASSEGWTYNEQFF
v_gene: TRBV10-3; j_gene: TRBJ2-7; abundance: .; d_gene: .; CDR3nt: TGTGCCCTCGCCATGGGGGCGAAAGCCTACGAGCAGTACTTC; CDR3aa: CALAMGAKAYEQYF
v_gene: TRBV7-7; j_gene: TRBJ2-3; abundance: .; d_gene: TRBD1; CDR3nt: TGTGCCAGCAGCAGGGGGACAGGGGAAGCGCAGTATTTT; CDR3aa: CASSRGTGEAQYF
v_gene: TRBV5-6; j_gene: TRBJ1-2; abundance: .; d_gene: TRBD1; CDR3nt: TGTGCCAGCAGCTCAATAACAGGGGGCATCTATGGCTACACCTTC; CDR3aa: CASSSITGGIYGYTF
v_gene: TRBV5-6; j_gene: TRBJ1-2; abundance: .; d_gene: .; CDR3nt: TGTGCCAGCAGCTTGGGGGGTGTTAACTATGGCTACACCTTC; CDR3aa: CASSLGGVNYGYTF
v_gene: TRBV27; j_gene: TRBJ1-2; abundance: .; d_gene: .; CDR3nt: TGTGCCAGCAGTTCCGGACACCCCTATGGCTACACCTTC; CDR3aa: CASSSGHPYGYTF
v_gene: TRBV5-4; j_gene: TRBJ1-6; abundance: .; d_gene: .; CDR3nt: TGTGCCAGCAGTCAATCTCTGGGTTATAATTCACCCCTCCACTTT; CDR3aa: CASSQSLGYNSPLHF
v_gene: TRBV29-1; j_gene: TRBJ2-7; abundance: .; d_gene: TRBD2; CDR3nt: TGCAGCGTTGAACGGGACGCGGGAGTCAATTCCTACGAGCAGTACTTC; CDR3aa: CSVERDAGVNSYEQYF
v_gene: TRBV19; j_gene: TRBJ1-2; abundance: once; d_gene: .; CDR3nt: TGTGCCAGTAGTATCCGCCGGGCTTTCTATGGCTACACCTTC; CDR3aa: CASSIRRAFYGYTF
v_gene: TRBV5-6; j_gene: TRBJ2-4; abundance: .; d_gene: .; CDR3nt: TGTGCCAGCAGCTTGGAGGGCCTAGCCAAAAACATTCAGTACTTC; CDR3aa: CASSLEGLAKNIQYF
v_gene: TRBV9; j_gene: TRBJ2-1; abundance: .; d_gene: TRBD2; CDR3nt: TGTGCCAGCAGCCCCCCACTAGCGGGGGGGCCCAATGAGCAGTTCTTC; CDR3aa: CASSPPLAGGPNEQFF
v_gene: TRBV6-7; j_gene: TRBJ1-2; abundance: once; d_gene: .; CDR3nt: TGTGCCAGCATTAGATTACGGACATTCTATGATGGCTACACCTTC; CDR3aa: CASIRLRTFYDGYTF
v_gene: TRBV28; j_gene: TRBJ1-1; abundance: .; d_gene: .; CDR3nt: TGTGCCAGCAGTTTCTCTCCTATCATGAACACTGAAGCTTTCTTT; CDR3aa: CASSFSPIMNTEAFF
v_gene: TRBV27; j_gene: TRBJ1-1; abundance: .; d_gene: .; CDR3nt: TGTGCCAGCAGTTTCGGCACTGAAGCTTTCTTT; CDR3aa: CASSFGTEAFF
v_gene: TRBV15; j_gene: TRBJ2-1; abundance: .; d_gene: TRBD2; CDR3nt: TGTGCCACCAGCAGAGCGGGAGGAACCTACAATGAGCAGTTCTTC; CDR3aa: CATSRAGGTYNEQFF
v_gene: TRBV14; j_gene: TRBJ2-7; abundance: once; d_gene: TRBD2; CDR3nt: TGTGCCAGCAGCCAAGAAGTAGCGGGAGCGGGTGAGCAGTACTTC; CDR3aa: CASSQEVAGAGEQYF
v_gene: TRBV5-4; j_gene: TRBJ2-5; abundance: few; d_gene: TRBD2; CDR3nt: TGTGCCAGCAGCCTAGCGGGAGAGCGCCAAGAGACCCAGTACTTC; CDR3aa: CASSLAGERQETQYF
v_gene: TRBV4-3; j_gene: TRBJ1-1; abundance: .; d_gene: .; CDR3nt: TGCGCCAGCAGCCAAGAACGGGGATCCCCTGAAGCTTTCTTT; CDR3aa: CASSQERGSPEAFF
v_gene: TRBV28; j_gene: TRBJ1-3; abundance: .; d_gene: TRBD1; CDR3nt: TGTGCCAGCAAGGACAGGGTATTTGGAAACACCATATATTTT; CDR3aa: CASKDRVFGNTIYF
v_gene: TRBV13; j_gene: TRBJ2-7; abundance: .; d_gene: .; CDR3nt: TGTGCCAGCAGCCGTCAGACACTATACGAGCAGTACTTC; CDR3aa: CASSRQTLYEQYF
v_gene: TRBV11-2; j_gene: TRBJ1-1; abundance: .; d_gene: .; CDR3nt: TGTGCCAGCAGCTGGGGGGACACTGAAGCTTTCTTT; CDR3aa: CASSWGDTEAFF
v_gene: TRBV4-3; j_gene: TRBJ2-1; abundance: once; d_gene: .; CDR3nt: TGCGCCAGCAGCCAAGAAAGGCGTAGGTCCTACAATGAGCAGTTCTTC; CDR3aa: CASSQERRRSYNEQFF
v_gene: TRBV5-1; j_gene: TRBJ1-1; abundance: .; d_gene: .; CDR3nt: TGCGCCAGCAGCGGGTTTGGGGTTAAGACAGCGAACACTGAAGCTTTCTTT; CDR3aa: CASSGFGVKTANTEAFF